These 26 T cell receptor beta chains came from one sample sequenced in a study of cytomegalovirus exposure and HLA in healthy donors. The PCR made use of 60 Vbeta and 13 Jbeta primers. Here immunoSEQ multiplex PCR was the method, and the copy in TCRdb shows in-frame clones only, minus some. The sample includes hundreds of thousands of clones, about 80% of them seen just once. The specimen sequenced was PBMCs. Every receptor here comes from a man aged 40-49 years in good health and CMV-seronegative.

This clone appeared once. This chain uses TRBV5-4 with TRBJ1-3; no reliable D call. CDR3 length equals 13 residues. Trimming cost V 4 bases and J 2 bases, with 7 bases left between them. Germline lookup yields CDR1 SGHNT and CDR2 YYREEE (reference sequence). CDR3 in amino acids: CASSDSTGNTIYF. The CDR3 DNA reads TGTGCCAGCAGCGATTCTACTGGAAACACCATATATTTT.

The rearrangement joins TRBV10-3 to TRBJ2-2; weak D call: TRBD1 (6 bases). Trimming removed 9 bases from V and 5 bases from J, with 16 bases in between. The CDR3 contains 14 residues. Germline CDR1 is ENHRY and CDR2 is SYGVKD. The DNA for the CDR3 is TGTGCCATGGGGCAGGGGATTTCAACCGGGGAGCTGTTTTTT. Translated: CAMGQGISTGELFF.

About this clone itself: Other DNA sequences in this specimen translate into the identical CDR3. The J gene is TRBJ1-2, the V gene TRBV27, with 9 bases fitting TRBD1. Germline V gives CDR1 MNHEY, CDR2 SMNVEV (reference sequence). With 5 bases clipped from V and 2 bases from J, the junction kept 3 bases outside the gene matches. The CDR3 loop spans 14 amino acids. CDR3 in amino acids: CASSPGTGNYGYTF. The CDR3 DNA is TGTGCCAGCAGTCCCGGGACAGGGAACTATGGCTACACCTTC.

CDR3 coding DNA: TGTGCTAGTGCCCCACCGGGACAGGGGGGTAACACCATATATTTT. This encodes CASAPPGQGGNTIYF. The chain uses TRBV12-5 and TRBJ1-3; TRBD1 aligns across 11 bases. Unmatched junction bases numbered 9, after V lost 7 bases and J lost 7 bases. Germline V gene sequence: CDR1 LGHNT, CDR2 FRNRAP. This CDR3 region has 15 residues.

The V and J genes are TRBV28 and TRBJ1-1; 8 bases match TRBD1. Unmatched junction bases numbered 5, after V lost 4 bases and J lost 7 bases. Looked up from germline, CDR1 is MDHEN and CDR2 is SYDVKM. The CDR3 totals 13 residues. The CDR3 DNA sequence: TGTGCCAGCAGTTCAGGGACAGGTAATGAAGCTTTCTTT. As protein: CASSSGTGNEAFF. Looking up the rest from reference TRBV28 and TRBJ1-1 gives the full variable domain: DVKVTQSSRYLVKRTGEKVFLECVQDMDHENMFWYRQDPGLGLRLIYFSYDVKMKEKGDIPEGYSVSREKKERFSLILESASTNQTSMYLCASSSGTGNEAFFGQGTRLTVV.

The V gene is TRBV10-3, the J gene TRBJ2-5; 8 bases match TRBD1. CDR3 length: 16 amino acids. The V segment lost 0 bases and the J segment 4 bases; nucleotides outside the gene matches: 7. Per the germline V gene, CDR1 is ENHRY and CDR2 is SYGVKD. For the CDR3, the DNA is TGTGCCATCAGTGAGTCTCGGCCAGGGGGCGTAGAGACCCAGTACTTC. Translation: CAISESRPGGVETQYF.

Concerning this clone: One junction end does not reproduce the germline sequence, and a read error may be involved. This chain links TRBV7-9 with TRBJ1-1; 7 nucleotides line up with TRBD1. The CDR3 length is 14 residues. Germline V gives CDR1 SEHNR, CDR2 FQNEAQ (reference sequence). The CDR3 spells CSSSFTGADTEAFF. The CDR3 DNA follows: TGTTCCAGCAGCTTCACAGGGGCGGACACTGAAGCTTTCTTT.

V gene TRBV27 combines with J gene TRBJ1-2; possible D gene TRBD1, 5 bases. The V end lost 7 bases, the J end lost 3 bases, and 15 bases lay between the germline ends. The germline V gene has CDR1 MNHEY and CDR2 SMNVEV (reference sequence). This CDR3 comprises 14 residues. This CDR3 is CASKPTARDYGYTF. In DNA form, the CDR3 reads TGTGCCAGCAAGCCGACAGCCAGGGACTATGGCTACACCTTC.

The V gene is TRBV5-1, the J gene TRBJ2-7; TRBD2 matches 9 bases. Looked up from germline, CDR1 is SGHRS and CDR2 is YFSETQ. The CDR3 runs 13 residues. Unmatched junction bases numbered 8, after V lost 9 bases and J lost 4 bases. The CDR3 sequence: CATSPSGGYEQYF. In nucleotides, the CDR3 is TGCGCCACCTCCCCAAGCGGGGGGTACGAGCAGTACTTC.

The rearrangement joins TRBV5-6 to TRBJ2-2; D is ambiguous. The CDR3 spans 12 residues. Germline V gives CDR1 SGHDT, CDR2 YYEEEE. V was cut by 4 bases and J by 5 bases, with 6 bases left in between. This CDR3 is CASSIRTGELFF. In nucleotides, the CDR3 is TGTGCCAGCAGCATCCGTACCGGGGAGCTGTTTTTT.

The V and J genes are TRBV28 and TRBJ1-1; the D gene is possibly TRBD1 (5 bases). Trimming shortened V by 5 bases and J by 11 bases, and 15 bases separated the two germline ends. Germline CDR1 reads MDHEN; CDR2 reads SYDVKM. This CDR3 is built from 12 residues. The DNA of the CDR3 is TGTGCCAGCAGTGTACAGCAGGGTGAGGCTTTCTTT. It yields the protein CASSVQQGEAFF.

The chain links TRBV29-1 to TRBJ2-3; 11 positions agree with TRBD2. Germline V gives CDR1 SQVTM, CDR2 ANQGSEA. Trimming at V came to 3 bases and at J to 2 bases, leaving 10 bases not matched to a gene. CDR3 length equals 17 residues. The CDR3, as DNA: TGCAGCGTTGACCCCCCGACTAGCGGGGCACTCACAGATACGCAGTATTTT. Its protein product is CSVDPPTSGALTDTQYF.

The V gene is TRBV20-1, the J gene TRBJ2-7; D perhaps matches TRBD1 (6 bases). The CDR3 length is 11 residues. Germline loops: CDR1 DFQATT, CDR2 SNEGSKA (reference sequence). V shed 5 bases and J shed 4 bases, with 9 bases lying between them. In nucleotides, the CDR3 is TGCAGTGCTGCCGACAGGTACGAGCAGTACTTC. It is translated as CSAADRYEQYF.

As DNA, the CDR3 is TGCGCCAGCAGCCTCAGCGCCGGGACTAGATGGTATGAGCAGTTCTTC. Protein sequence: CASSLSAGTRWYEQFF. The V gene is TRBV4-1, the J gene TRBJ2-1, with TRBD2 identical over 8 bases. The V segment lost 4 bases and the J segment 8 bases; nucleotides outside the gene matches: 13. CDR3 length: 16 residues. Germline V gives CDR1 MGHRA, CDR2 YSYEKL.

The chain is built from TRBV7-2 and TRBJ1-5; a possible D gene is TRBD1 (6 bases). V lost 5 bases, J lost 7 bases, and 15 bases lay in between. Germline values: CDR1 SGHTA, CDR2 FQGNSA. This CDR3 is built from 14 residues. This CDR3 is CASSQRGGWQPQHF. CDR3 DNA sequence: TGTGCCAGCAGCCAAAGGGGGGGGTGGCAGCCCCAGCATTTT.

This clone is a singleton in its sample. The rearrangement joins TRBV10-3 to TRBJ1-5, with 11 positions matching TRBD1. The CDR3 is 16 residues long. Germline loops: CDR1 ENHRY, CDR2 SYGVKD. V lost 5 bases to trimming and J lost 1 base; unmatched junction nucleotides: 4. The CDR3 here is CAISYGDRGSNQPQHF. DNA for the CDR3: TGTGCCATCAGTTACGGGGACAGGGGGAGCAATCAGCCCCAGCATTTT.

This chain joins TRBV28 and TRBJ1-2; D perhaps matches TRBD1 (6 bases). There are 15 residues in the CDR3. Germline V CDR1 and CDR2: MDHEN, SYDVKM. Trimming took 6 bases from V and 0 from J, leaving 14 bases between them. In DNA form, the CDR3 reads TGTGCCAGCAGCCCCCCGGGACACACTAACTATGGCTACACCTTC. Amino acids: CASSPPGHTNYGYTF.

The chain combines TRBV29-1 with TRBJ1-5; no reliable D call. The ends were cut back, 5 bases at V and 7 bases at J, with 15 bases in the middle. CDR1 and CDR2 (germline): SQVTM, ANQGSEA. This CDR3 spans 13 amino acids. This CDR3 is CSVPKGVGQPQHF. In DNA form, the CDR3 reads TGCAGCGTTCCGAAGGGAGTAGGCCAGCCCCAGCATTTT.

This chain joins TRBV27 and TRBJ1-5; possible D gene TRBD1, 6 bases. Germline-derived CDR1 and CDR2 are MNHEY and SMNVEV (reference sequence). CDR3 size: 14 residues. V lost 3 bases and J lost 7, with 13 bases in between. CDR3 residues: CASSFGGRGQPQHF. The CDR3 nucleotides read TGTGCCAGCAGTTTTGGAGGCAGGGGACAGCCCCAGCATTTT.

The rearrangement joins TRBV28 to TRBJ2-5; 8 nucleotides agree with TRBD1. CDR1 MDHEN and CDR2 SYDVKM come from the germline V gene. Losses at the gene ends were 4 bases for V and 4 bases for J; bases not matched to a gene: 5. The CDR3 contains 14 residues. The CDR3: CASSSPTGAETQYF. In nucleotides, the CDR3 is TGTGCCAGCAGTTCACCGACAGGGGCAGAGACCCAGTACTTC.

The CDR3 reads CASSTGLAGVPYQETQYF. CDR3 DNA: TGCGCCAGCAGCACCGGACTAGCGGGGGTCCCGTACCAAGAGACCCAGTACTTC. This chain connects TRBV5-1 to TRBJ2-5; TRBD2 matches at 13 bases. CDR1 SGHRS and CDR2 YFSETQ come from the germline V gene. The junction had 9 bases not matched to a gene; V was cut back by 4 bases and J by 0 bases. The length of the CDR3 is 18 residues.

The CDR3 DNA follows: TGTGCCAGCAGCGTGGGGGTGGGGCGGGAGGGTAACGAGCAGTACTTC. This sequence encodes CASSVGVGREGNEQYF. V is TRBV9 and J is TRBJ2-7, with 9 bases aligning to TRBD2. The length of the CDR3 is 16 residues. Looked up from germline, CDR1 is SGDLS and CDR2 is YYNGEE. V was clipped by 2 bases and J by 5 bases; unmatched bases: 11.

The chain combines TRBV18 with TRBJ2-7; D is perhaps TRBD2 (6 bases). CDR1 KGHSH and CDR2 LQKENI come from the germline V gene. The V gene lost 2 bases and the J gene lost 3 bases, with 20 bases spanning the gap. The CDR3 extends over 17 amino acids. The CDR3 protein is CASSPMPSGYKVYEQYF. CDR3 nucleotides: TGTGCCAGCTCACCAATGCCGAGCGGGTATAAGGTCTACGAGCAGTACTTC. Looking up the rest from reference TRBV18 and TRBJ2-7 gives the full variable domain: NAGVMQNPRHLVRRRGQEARLRCSPMKGHSHVYWYRQLPEEGLKFMVYLQKENIIDESGMPKERFSAEFPKEGPSILRIQQVVRGDSAAYFCASSPMPSGYKVYEQYFGPGTRLTVT.

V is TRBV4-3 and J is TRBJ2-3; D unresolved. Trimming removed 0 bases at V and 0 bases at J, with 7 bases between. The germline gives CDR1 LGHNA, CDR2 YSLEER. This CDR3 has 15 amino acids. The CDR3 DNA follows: TGCGCCAGCAGCCAAGATTATCCTAGCACAGATACGCAGTATTTT. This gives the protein CASSQDYPSTDTQYF.

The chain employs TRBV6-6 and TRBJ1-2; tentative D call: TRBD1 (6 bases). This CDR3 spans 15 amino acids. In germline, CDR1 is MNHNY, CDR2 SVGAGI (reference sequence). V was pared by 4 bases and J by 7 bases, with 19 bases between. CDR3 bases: TGTGCCAGCAGTTTGCCTGGGGAACAGGGTGGTGGCTACACCTTC. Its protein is CASSLPGEQGGGYTF.

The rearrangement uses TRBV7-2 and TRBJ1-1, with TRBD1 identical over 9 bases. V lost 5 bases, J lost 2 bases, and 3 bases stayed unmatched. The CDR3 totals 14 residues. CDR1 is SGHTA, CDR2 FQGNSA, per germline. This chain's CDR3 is CASSRDRANTEAFF. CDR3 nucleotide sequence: TGTGCCAGCAGCCGGGACAGGGCTAACACTGAAGCTTTCTTT.